Listed below are T cell receptor beta chains from one sample, sequenced in a study of response to subunit inactivated influenza vaccine. TCRdb analysed the RT-PCR reads with MiXCR anew, one entry per CDR3 protein. The profile shows more than 550,000 distinct CDR3 sequences, over 9.5% of them singletons. This material consisted of PBMCs from blood, taken on the day of vaccination. The origin of the receptors is a man aged 50-60 years who received an inactivated influenza vaccine. CDR3s include the opening cysteine and the closing phenylalanine or tryptophan. The D gene is left open where the match is weak. Part of the rows lack a size; the others show once, few, many or a class for expanded clones.

v_gene,j_gene,abundance,d_gene,CDR3nt,CDR3aa
TRBV25-1,TRBJ2-6,few,-,TGTGCCAGCAGTAATAGAACTCACAGGGGAGGCGGGGCCAACGTCCTGACTTTC,CASSNRTHRGGGANVLTF
TRBV10-3,TRBJ1-1,-,-,TGTGCCATCAGTGCAAAACAGGGAAACACTGAAGCTTTCTTT,CAISAKQGNTEAFF
TRBV9,TRBJ2-5,once,-,TGTGCCAGCAGCGTAAGTGGCGGAGAGTACCAAGAGACCCAGTACTTC,CASSVSGGEYQETQYF
TRBV3-1,TRBJ2-7,many,TRBD2,TGTGCCAGCAGCCCAGGACTAGTTGGCTACGAGCAGTACTTC,CASSPGLVGYEQYF
TRBV12-3/TRBV12-4,TRBJ2-3,many,TRBD2,TGTGCCAGCAGGTCCGGGGTAGCGGGATACCCAGATACGCAGTATTTT,CASRSGVAGYPDTQYF
TRBV4-3,TRBJ2-2,-,TRBD2,TGCGCCAGCAGCCAAGATCTTTCTAGCGGGATCCGTCCCGGGGAGCTGTTTTTT,CASSQDLSSGIRPGELFF
TRBV24-1,TRBJ2-1,-,TRBD2,TGTGCCACCAGTGATCGGCAAGCGGGATACAATGAGCAGTTCTTC,CATSDRQAGYNEQFF
TRBV19,TRBJ2-1,few,TRBD2,TGTGCCAGTAGTATAGCGGGCGGGAGGAGGTACAATGAGCAGTTCTTC,CASSIAGGRRYNEQFF
TRBV20-1,TRBJ2-5,few,-,TGCAGTGCTAGAGTTGGGGCAGCTCAAGAGACCCAGTACTTC,CSARVGAAQETQYF
TRBV10-3,TRBJ1-1,many,-,TGTGCCATCAGTGACCAGCGCACTGAAGCTTTCTTT,CAISDQRTEAFF
TRBV6-2/TRBV6-3,TRBJ1-1,few,-,TGTGCCACCGGGCTGGATACGGGAGTCCAGCGCGGGGGGCCTTGGTACACTGAAGCTTTCTTT,CATGLDTGVQRGGPWYTEAFF
TRBV6-1,TRBJ1-6,-,-,TGTGCCAGCAAATTGGGAATCGATTCACCCCTCCACTTT,CASKLGIDSPLHF
TRBV4-3,TRBJ2-7,-,TRBD2,TGCGCCAGCAGCGGCCCGGCGGGGGGCGAGCAGTACTTC,CASSGPAGGEQYF
TRBV28,TRBJ2-3,few,TRBD2,TGTGCCAGCAGTTCCCAAGATCTAGCGGGAGGGCATAGAGATACGCAGTATTTT,CASSSQDLAGGHRDTQYF
TRBV5-1,TRBJ2-6,many,-,TGCGCCAGCAGCTTGTCCGTAGGAAAAGGGGCCAACGTCCTGACTTTC,CASSLSVGKGANVLTF